Each of the 20 T cell receptor beta chains below was sequenced from the same sample in a study of OX40 agonist ivuxolimab in advanced cancers. Profiled with immunoSEQ multiplex PCR; TCRdb holds only in-frame clones, not every one. The sample consists of tens of thousands of clones, about 90% of them appearing once. Specimen: CD4+ or CD8+ T cells sorted from blood, collected in a trial of the OX40 agonist ivuxolimab. These receptors originate from an adult with an advanced solid tumor such as melanoma, head and neck, liver or kidney cancer.

This clone was seen once. The chain recombines TRBV5-1 with TRBJ1-1, with 7 nucleotides matching TRBD1. Per the germline V gene, CDR1 is SGHRS and CDR2 is YFSETQ. The trim removed 4 bases at V and 2 bases at J, leaving 8 bases unmatched. This CDR3 contains 15 residues. The DNA of the CDR3 is TGCGCCAGCAGCCCCCGGGGAGGGGGCAACACTGAAGCTTTCTTT. It specifies CASSPRGGGNTEAFF.

The CDR3 reads CSAGREEGTEAFF. CDR3 coding DNA: TGCAGCGCTGGACGGGAAGAAGGGACTGAAGCTTTCTTT. The rearrangement joins TRBV29-1 to TRBJ1-1; D is unresolved. This CDR3 spans 13 amino acids. CDR1 SQVTM and CDR2 ANQGSEA come from the germline V gene. Trimming left V 7 bases short and J 5 bases short, with 17 bases between.

This clone was seen once. CDR3 nucleotide sequence: TGTGCCAGCAGCTTATCGGTCCCCACCGGGGCCAACGTCCTGACTTTC. Protein: CASSLSVPTGANVLTF. The V and J genes are TRBV11-2 and TRBJ2-6; D not resolved. The CDR3 has 16 amino acids. CDR1 and CDR2 (germline): SGHAT, FQNNGV. The germline V and J ends were trimmed by 2 bases and 4 bases, with 12 bases remaining between them.

The V and J genes are TRBV5-1 and TRBJ2-7; 8 bases fit TRBD1. Germline assignment: CDR1 SGHRS and CDR2 YFSETQ. The trim removed 1 base at V and 5 bases at J, leaving 5 bases unmatched. The CDR3 is made up of 14 amino acids. CDR3 sequence reads: CASSLRQGANEQYF. DNA of the CDR3: TGCGCCAGCAGCTTGCGGCAGGGGGCGAACGAGCAGTACTTC.

V usage is TRBV9 and J usage is TRBJ1-4; D not certain. The CDR3 consists of 16 residues. Germline-derived CDR1 and CDR2 are SGDLS and YYNGEE. Trimming pared 3 bases from V and 7 bases from J, leaving 19 bases between. CDR3 region: CASSAGIQQIGEKLFF. The DNA of the CDR3 is TGTGCCAGCAGCGCCGGGATTCAACAGATAGGTGAAAAACTGTTTTTT.

The rearrangement joins TRBV19 to TRBJ2-3; no clear D gene. V lost 5 bases, J lost 1 base, and 19 bases lay in between. Germline lookup yields CDR1 LNHDA and CDR2 SQIVND (reference sequence). CDR3 length: 17 residues. The chain's CDR3 is CASSPRAPRIGTDTQYF. The CDR3 DNA reads TGTGCCAGTAGTCCCCGGGCACCCAGAATCGGCACAGATACGCAGTATTTT.

The chain is built from TRBV4-2 and TRBJ1-5, with TRBD1 matching over 8 bases. Germline V gives CDR1 LGHNA, CDR2 YNFKEQ. V lost 4 bases, J lost 0 bases, and 14 bases stayed unmatched. The length of the CDR3 is 19 residues. CDR3 in amino acids: CASSLGTGGRIYSNQPQHF. In DNA, the CDR3 is TGTGCCAGCAGCCTCGGGACAGGAGGACGGATCTATAGCAATCAGCCCCAGCATTTT.

This chain joins TRBV18 and TRBJ1-4, with TRBD1 matching over 9 bases. CDR1 is KGHSH, CDR2 LQKENI, per germline. CDR3 length: 15 residues. With V trimmed by 0 bases and J by 8 bases, 4 bases remained unmatched. Written as DNA, the CDR3 is TGTGCCAGCTCACCACCGGGACAGGGTGGAGAAAAACTGTTTTTT. Its protein is CASSPPGQGGEKLFF.

The chain combines TRBV28 with TRBJ1-5; possibly TRBD1 for D (6 bases). This CDR3 has 14 amino acids. V shed 2 bases and J shed 5 bases, with 10 bases lying between them. Germline V lookup: CDR1 MDHEN, CDR2 SYDVKM. The CDR3 coding sequence is TGTGCCAGCAGTTTAGGACAGTTGTATCAGCCCCAGCATTTT. Encoded protein: CASSLGQLYQPQHF.

The chain uses TRBV6-6 and TRBJ1-5; D gene unclear. CDR1 is MNHNY and CDR2 is SVGAGI in the germline V gene (reference sequence). V lost 2 bases to trimming and J lost 6 bases, with 14 bases between them. CDR3 length equals 15 residues. CDR3 nucleotides: TGTGCCAGCAGTTACGGCACCCGTGGTTCTCAGCCCCAGCATTTT. Its protein is CASSYGTRGSQPQHF.

The chain employs TRBV14 and TRBJ2-1, with 7 bases that match TRBD2. Germline V gives CDR1 SGHDN, CDR2 FVKESK. J lost 4 bases, V lost 7 bases, and 4 bases had no gene match. The CDR3 consists of 13 residues. The CDR3 DNA is TGTGCCAGCAACAGAGCGGGGTACAATGAGCAGTTCTTC. As protein: CASNRAGYNEQFF.

The V gene is TRBV5-1, the J gene TRBJ2-5; the D gene is possibly TRBD2 (5 bases). The CDR3 is 13 residues long. V shed 9 bases and J shed 1 base, with 13 bases lying between them. Per the germline V gene, CDR1 is SGHRS and CDR2 is YFSETQ. This CDR3 reads CATRSGIQETQYF. The CDR3 region has the DNA TGCGCCACCAGGTCGGGAATCCAAGAGACCCAGTACTTC.

The chain joins TRBV5-1 to TRBJ2-2, with 10 nucleotides matching TRBD2. Germline V lookup: CDR1 SGHRS, CDR2 YFSETQ. The CDR3 totals 16 residues. J gave up 4 bases and V 3 bases, and 6 bases lay outside the gene matches. The CDR3 bases are TGCGCCAGCAGCTCCCCTAGCGGGAGAACCACCGGGGAGCTGTTTTTT. Residues: CASSSPSGRTTGELFF.

The V and J genes are TRBV4-1 and TRBJ1-1, with D unclear. CDR3 size: 14 residues. Germline CDR1 reads MGHRA; CDR2 reads YSYEKL. The V and J ends lost 0 bases and 2 bases respectively, with 7 bases between them. CDR3 nucleotide sequence: TGCGCCAGCAGCCAAGATGTGCACAACACTGAAGCTTTCTTT. Translated: CASSQDVHNTEAFF.

The V call is TRBV30, the J call TRBJ1-4; a possible D gene is TRBD1 (6 bases). Trimming removed 0 bases at V and 8 bases at J, with 19 bases between. The CDR3 is 16 residues long. CDR1 is GTSNPN and CDR2 is SVGIG in the germline V gene (reference sequence). The CDR3 coding sequence is TGTGCCTGGAGTGTGAAGGACAGCTCTTTGGGGGAAAAACTGTTTTTT. It specifies CAWSVKDSSLGEKLFF. Complete variable domain (other parts from reference TRBV30 and TRBJ1-4): SQTIHQWPATLVQPVGSPLSLECTVEGTSNPNLYWYRQAAGRGLQLLFYSVGIGQISSEVPQNLSASRPQDRQFILSSKKLLLSDSGFYLCAWSVKDSSLGEKLFFGSGTQLSVL.

V usage is TRBV27 and J usage is TRBJ2-3, with D possibly matching TRBD2 (6 bases). V dropped 6 bases and J dropped 2 bases, with 18 bases sitting between them. This CDR3 has 16 amino acids. Per germline, CDR1 MNHEY and CDR2 SMNVEV (reference sequence). CDR3 amino acids: CASRRRGIAVTDTQYF. The CDR3 DNA reads as TGTGCCAGCAGAAGACGCGGCATAGCGGTCACAGATACGCAGTATTTT.

This clone appeared a single time. This sequence joins TRBV10-3 and TRBJ1-2; 8 bases are shared with TRBD1. CDR3 length: 13 amino acids. The germline V gene has CDR1 ENHRY and CDR2 SYGVKD. Trimming cost V 5 bases and J 6 bases; bases outside gene matches: 5. The CDR3 protein is CAISPTGANGYTF. CDR3 in DNA: TGTGCCATCAGTCCGACAGGGGCAAATGGCTACACCTTC.

The chain has TRBV6-5 and TRBJ1-2, with D tentatively TRBD1 (5 bases). This CDR3 region has 13 residues. Germline V lookup: CDR1 MNHEY, CDR2 SVGAGI. Trimming cost V 6 bases and J 4 bases, with 12 bases left between them. As DNA, the CDR3 is TGTGCCAGCAGACAAGACAGAGCCTATGGCTACACCTTC. Translating gives CASRQDRAYGYTF.

The V gene is TRBV7-2, the J gene TRBJ1-1; 8 bases match TRBD1. The CDR3 is made up of 19 amino acids. V was clipped by 4 bases and J by 0 bases; unmatched bases: 16. Germline lookup yields CDR1 SGHTA and CDR2 FQGNSA. DNA for the CDR3: TGTGCCAGCAGCTCGGTGGATAGGACAGGGTGGATCATGAACACTGAAGCTTTCTTT. Amino acids: CASSSVDRTGWIMNTEAFF.

The chain uses TRBV19 and TRBJ1-4, with TRBD1 as a possible D gene (6 bases). The germline CDR1 and CDR2 sequences are LNHDA and SQIVND (reference sequence). This CDR3 contains 16 residues. Trimming pared 6 bases from V and 4 bases from J, leaving 18 bases between. CDR3 protein: CASRQGRAEFNEKLFF. Here the CDR3 DNA reads TGTGCCAGTAGACAGGGCCGGGCCGAGTTTAATGAAAAACTGTTTTTT.